This entry features one T cell receptor (beta chain) sequence. CDR3 length equals 13 residues. Germline lookup yields CDR1 GTSNPN and CDR2 SVGIG (reference sequence). Trimming left V 0 bases short and J 3 bases short, with 9 bases between. The sample is drawn from a study of blood T cells in healthy people across ages. It was with a sample-barcoded 5' primer and a J-beta primer mix that a second PCR of about 7 to 12 cycles was run. Each CDR3 protein is one row after TCRdb ran MiXCR on the 5' RACE reads. The table shows around 2 million distinct CDR3 sequences, with 30% to 40% occurring only once. The TCR originated in a human donor in good health. Input material: blood. The chain carries TRBV30 and TRBJ2-7, with no clear D. The CDR3 reads CAWSVQVSYEQYF. The CDR3 DNA follows: TGTGCCTGGAGTGTTCAAGTAAGCTACGAGCAGTACTTC.